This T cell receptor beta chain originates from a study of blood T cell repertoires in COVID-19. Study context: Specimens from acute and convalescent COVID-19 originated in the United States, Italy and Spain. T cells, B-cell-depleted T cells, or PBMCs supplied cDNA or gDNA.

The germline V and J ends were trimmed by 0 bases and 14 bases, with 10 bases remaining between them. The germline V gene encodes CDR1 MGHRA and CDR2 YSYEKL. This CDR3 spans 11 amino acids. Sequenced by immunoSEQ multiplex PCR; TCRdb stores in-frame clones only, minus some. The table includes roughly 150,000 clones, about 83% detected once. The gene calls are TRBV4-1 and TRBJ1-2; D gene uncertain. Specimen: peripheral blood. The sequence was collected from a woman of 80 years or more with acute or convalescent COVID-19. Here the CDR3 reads CASSQERVLTF. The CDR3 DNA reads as TGCGCCAGCAGCCAAGAGAGGGTCTTAACCTTC.